The 19 T cell receptor beta chains below were found in one sample sequenced in a study of Siglec-9 on CD8 T cells in melanoma. Repertoires were generated with immunoSEQ multiplex PCR, while TCRdb's copy carries only in-frame clones and drops some. The sample records around 39,000 clones, about 86% being singletons. Sequenced input: Siglec-9- CD8+ T cells sorted from blood. The receptor set was obtained from a human donor in good health.

This rearrangement joins TRBV19 to TRBJ2-1; D may be TRBD1 (5 bases). This CDR3 contains 16 residues. The V end lost 3 bases, the J end lost 7 bases, and 19 bases lay between the germline ends. From germline, CDR1 is LNHDA and CDR2 SQIVND (reference sequence). The CDR3 nucleotides read TGTGCCAGTAGTATCCAGGGTTCAAATAGTAGAAATGAGCAGTTCTTC. Translation: CASSIQGSNSRNEQFF.

To note about this clone: Other DNA variants within this sample encode the same CDR3. The J gene is TRBJ1-5, the V gene TRBV27, with 8 bases identical to TRBD1. V was pared by 2 bases and J by 5 bases, with 5 bases of the junction left unmatched. The CDR3 contains 15 residues. Germline V gene data show CDR1 as MNHEY and CDR2 as SMNVEV (reference sequence). The CDR3 is CASSLRPGGDQPQHF. The CDR3 nucleotides are TGTGCCAGCAGTTTACGGCCAGGGGGCGATCAGCCCCAGCATTTT.

V is TRBV6-1 and J is TRBJ1-4, with 9 bases that match TRBD1. The CDR3 sequence is 16 residues long. With 6 bases clipped from V and 8 bases from J, the junction kept 13 bases outside the gene matches. Germline V lookup: CDR1 MNHNS, CDR2 SASEGT. The CDR3 nucleotides read TGTGCCAGCAGCGAACTTAGCGGGACAGGGTGGGAAAAACTGTTTTTT. It yields the protein CASSELSGTGWEKLFF.

The gene calls are TRBV6-1 and TRBJ2-7, with a weak D call TRBD2 (5 bases). V was clipped by 6 bases and J by 3 bases, with 15 bases between them. This CDR3 is built from 14 residues. CDR1 is MNHNS, CDR2 SASEGT, per germline. CDR3 nucleotides: TGTGCCAGCAGAGATCCGGAACGGGACTACGAGCAGTACTTC. Translation gives CASRDPERDYEQYF.

The chain uses TRBV29-1 and TRBJ1-1; possibly TRBD1 for D (5 bases). The germline V and J ends were trimmed by 6 bases and 0 bases, with 11 bases remaining between them. CDR1 SQVTM and CDR2 ANQGSEA come from the germline V gene. This CDR3 region has 13 residues. The CDR3 spells CSVSTGVNTEAFF. The CDR3 nucleotides are TGCAGCGTGTCGACGGGGGTGAACACTGAAGCTTTCTTT.

The gene calls are TRBV18 and TRBJ2-2, with TRBD2 matching over 7 bases. V shed 0 bases, J shed 0 bases, and the junction held 1 base outside the gene matches. This CDR3 has 16 residues. Germline CDR1 KGHSH, CDR2 LQKENI. CDR3 protein: CASSPPGGTNTGELFF. CDR3 bases: TGTGCCAGCTCACCACCGGGGGGGACGAACACCGGGGAGCTGTTTTTT.

V is TRBV30 and J is TRBJ2-3; tentatively, D is TRBD1 (6 bases). CDR1 and CDR2 from the germline V gene are GTSNPN and SVGIG (reference sequence). This CDR3 contains 13 residues. Trimming left V 5 bases short and J 4 bases short, with 13 bases between. In nucleotides, the CDR3 is TGTGCCTGGTCCTGGGGGCGGGCAGATACGCAGTATTTT. It yields the protein CAWSWGRADTQYF. The full variable domain, its missing parts supplied by reference TRBV30 and TRBJ2-3, is SQTIHQWPATLVQPVGSPLSLECTVEGTSNPNLYWYRQAAGRGLQLLFYSVGIGQISSEVPQNLSASRPQDRQFILSSKKLLLSDSGFYLCAWSWGRADTQYFGPGTRLTVL.

The genes are TRBV6-5 and TRBJ1-1, with unresolved D. CDR3 size: 11 residues. Germline loops: CDR1 MNHEY, CDR2 SVGAGI. V lost 7 bases and J 0 bases, leaving 3 bases between the germline ends. The CDR3 bases are TGTGCCAGCACCCTGAACACTGAAGCTTTCTTT. Its protein product is CASTLNTEAFF.

The rearrangement links TRBV29-1 to TRBJ2-7; possibly TRBD2 for D (6 bases). Trimming cost V 6 bases and J 6 bases, with 15 bases left between them. The CDR3 extends over 12 amino acids. Germline V gene data show CDR1 as SQVTM and CDR2 as ANQGSEA. The CDR3 DNA follows: TGCAGCGTGACCCCCCTCGGGAGCGAGCAGTACTTC. It translates to CSVTPLGSEQYF.

The V call is TRBV7-9, the J call TRBJ2-7; D gene unclear. Germline assignment: CDR1 SEHNR and CDR2 FQNEAQ (reference sequence). This CDR3 spans 11 amino acids. The V and J ends lost 2 bases and 6 bases respectively, with 5 bases between them. CDR3 in DNA: TGTGCCAGCAGCTTATCGTTCGAGCAGTACTTC. It translates to CASSLSFEQYF.

In this sample, this clone turned up a few times. The chain has TRBV6-5 and TRBJ1-1; unclear D gene. This CDR3 has 13 amino acids. Trimming left V 8 bases short and J 2 bases short, with 12 bases between. The germline gives CDR1 MNHEY, CDR2 SVGAGI. The DNA for the CDR3 is TGTGCCAGCGCAAACTTGATTAACACTGAAGCTTTCTTT. Its translation: CASANLINTEAFF.

The gene calls are TRBV6-5 and TRBJ2-1, with D perhaps matching TRBD2 (7 bases). From germline, CDR1 is MNHEY and CDR2 SVGAGI. The CDR3 spans 16 residues. V dropped 0 bases and J dropped 7 bases, with 16 bases sitting between them. The CDR3 region has the DNA TGTGCCAGCAGTTACTCTGGAGGGGGGGCGTCTAATGAGCAGTTCTTC. This gives the protein CASSYSGGGASNEQFF.

The chain links TRBV5-6 to TRBJ2-7; no firm D call. Germline V gene data show CDR1 as SGHDT and CDR2 as YYEEEE. This CDR3 is built from 13 residues. V was pared by 4 bases and J by 0 bases, with 8 bases between. CDR3 loop: CASSLGSSYEQYF. The CDR3 bases are TGTGCCAGCAGCCTCGGTAGCTCCTACGAGCAGTACTTC.

The chain has TRBV28 and TRBJ2-1, with D maybe TRBD2 (6 bases). CDR1 and CDR2 from the germline V gene are MDHEN and SYDVKM. The CDR3 is 15 residues long. Trimming stripped 6 bases from V and 7 bases from J, with 19 bases between. The CDR3 sequence: CASSWVGGPGNEQFF. The CDR3 DNA sequence: TGTGCCAGCAGCTGGGTAGGAGGGCCGGGAAATGAGCAGTTCTTC.

The chain recombines TRBV6-5 with TRBJ1-1; 9 nucleotides agree with TRBD1. The V segment lost 2 bases and the J segment 3 bases; nucleotides outside the gene matches: 1. Per germline, CDR1 MNHEY and CDR2 SVGAGI. There are 14 residues in the CDR3. The CDR3: CASSYGTGHTEAFF. CDR3 sequence (DNA): TGTGCCAGCAGTTACGGGACAGGGCACACTGAAGCTTTCTTT.

The chain joins TRBV1 to TRBJ2-7; the table's TRBD2 call for D was not verified on the DNA. TRBV1 is annotated as a pseudogene. This CDR3 comprises 16 residues. The CDR3 sequence: CTSSQDPLAGAHEQYF. DNA for the CDR3: TGCACCAGCAGCCAAGATCCGCTAGCGGGAGCTCACGAGCAGTACTTC.

The rearrangement uses TRBV9 and TRBJ2-3, with 8 nucleotides matching TRBD2. J gave up 5 bases and V 3 bases, and 8 bases lay outside the gene matches. This CDR3 spans 15 amino acids. Germline-derived CDR1 and CDR2 are SGDLS and YYNGEE. In DNA, the CDR3 is TGTGCCAGCAGCGAGAGCGGGGGATGGGGAGATACGCAGTATTTT. Its protein is CASSESGGWGDTQYF.

The chain couples TRBV6-6 to TRBJ2-1; D is undetermined. The CDR3 length is 12 residues. Trimming shortened V by 4 bases and J by 4 bases, and 5 bases separated the two germline ends. Germline values: CDR1 MNHNY, CDR2 SVGAGI (reference sequence). The CDR3 is CASSFLYNEQFF. CDR3 in DNA: TGTGCCAGCAGTTTCCTTTACAATGAGCAGTTCTTC.

The rearrangement uses TRBV7-8 and TRBJ2-7; D is uncertain. Trimming removed 6 bases at V and 4 bases at J, with 7 bases between. Germline V gene lookup returns CDR1 SGHVS and CDR2 FQNEAQ. The CDR3 extends over 11 amino acids. The CDR3 DNA is TGTGCCAGCAGTCTCGAATACGAGCAGTACTTC. As protein: CASSLEYEQYF.